The clone carrying this TCR beta chain has ten or more counts. Its antigen is currently unknown. Researchers took RNA transcripts and amplified the TCR beta CDR3 regions from them. First-round RT-PCR of the TCR CDR3 relied on the HTBI primer set. MiXCR, applied by TCRdb to the multiplex PCR reads, yields one record per CDR3 protein. The table lists under 400,000 distinct CDR3 sequences, around a sixth of them singletons. Fresh 10 ml peripheral blood yielded PBMCs. The record originates from a study of T cells in Graves' hyperthyroidism and ophthalmopathy. Study in general: Pretreatment peripheral blood was obtained at initial diagnosis.

Findings and caveats of the study: From stable hyperthyroidism, ophthalmopathy was separated by a 13 V-J model.

The CDR3 runs to 14 residues. V was cut by 7 bases and J by 3 bases, with 16 bases left in between. Per germline, CDR1 SNHLY and CDR2 FYNNEI. V and J are TRBV2 and TRBJ2-7; D may be TRBD1 or TRBD2 (5 bases each). This TCR derives from a woman aged 50 to 60 with Graves' hyperthyroidism. The sequenced material came from blood. CDR3 loop: CASMYGRGHYEQYF. The CDR3 DNA reads TGTGCCAGCATGTATGGTCGGGGCCACTACGAGCAGTACTTC.